These 10 T cell receptor beta chains share one sample of origin, sequenced in a study of blood T cells in healthy people across ages. A second about 6 to 11 cycle PCR used barcoded and J-beta primers. TCRdb ran MiXCR on the 5' RACE reads and lists one entry per CDR3 protein. The sample comprises 1.5 million to 2 million distinct CDR3 sequences, 30% to 35% of which are singletons, and about 11% rests with the top ten. The specimen sequenced was blood. The receptors derive from a woman aged 25 to 39 in good health.

The rearrangement joins TRBV7-2 to TRBJ2-7; D is ambiguous. This CDR3 is built from 14 residues. The V gene's germline CDR1 is SGHTA and CDR2 FQGNSA. V was shortened by 2 bases and J by 4 bases, with 12 bases between the two germline ends. The CDR3 DNA is TGTGCCAGCAGCTTATCCAGGCCCCCGTACGAGCAGTACTTC. It translates to CASSLSRPPYEQYF.

This clonotype was found many times. V gene TRBV10-3 combines with J gene TRBJ2-5; 9 nucleotides align to TRBD1. The CDR3 runs 13 residues. Germline CDR1 and CDR2: ENHRY and SYGVKD. The V gene end was trimmed by 7 bases and the J gene end by 4 bases; junction bases not matched to a gene: 4. In nucleotides, the CDR3 is TGTGCCATCAAGACAGGGGGTGCAGAGACCCAGTACTTC. Translation: CAIKTGGAETQYF.

The V and J genes are TRBV3-1 and TRBJ2-2; the match to TRBD1 covers 7 bases. Germline V lookup: CDR1 LGHDT, CDR2 YNNKEL (reference sequence). The CDR3 is made up of 16 amino acids. J was trimmed by 3 bases and V by 3 bases; bases with no gene match: 7. The CDR3 region is CASSQVSTGHTGELFF. CDR3 nucleotides: TGTGCCAGCAGCCAGGTGTCGACAGGGCACACCGGGGAGCTGTTTTTT.

This chain links TRBV20-1 with TRBJ2-7; D gene ambiguous. The CDR3 extends over 16 amino acids. Between the trimmed V and J ends, which lost 3 bases and 3 bases, there was a span of 21 bases. Germline CDR1 reads DFQATT; CDR2 reads SNEGSKA (reference sequence). CDR3 coding DNA: TGCAGTGCTAGGGTTCAGGACCCTCGACTCTACTACGAGCAGTACTTC. Amino acids: CSARVQDPRLYYEQYF.

The chain links TRBV5-1 to TRBJ2-5; 9 bases are shared with TRBD2. With the DNA end fitting TRBJ2-7 better, the J assignment may be wrong. CDR1 is SGHRS and CDR2 is YFSETQ in the germline V gene. This CDR3 comprises 20 residues. CDR3 sequence reads: CASSLARGAGGLYSPHEQYF. The DNA of the CDR3 is TGCGCCAGCAGCTTGGCTCGGGGTGCGGGAGGGCTCTATTCTCCTCACGAGCAGTACTTC.

The V call is TRBV20-1, the J call TRBJ1-1; 7 positions match TRBD1. The ends lost 2 bases at V and 2 bases at J; junction bases unmatched: 11. From germline, CDR1 is DFQATT and CDR2 SNEGSKA (reference sequence). CDR3 length: 16 residues. In DNA, the CDR3 is TGCAGTGCTAGACAATGGGACAGCTCAACTAACACTGAAGCTTTCTTT. It translates to CSARQWDSSTNTEAFF.

The gene calls are TRBV18 and TRBJ2-3; 10 positions match TRBD2. The CDR3 contains 15 residues. Trimming cost V 3 bases and J 5 bases; bases outside gene matches: 5. Germline V gives CDR1 KGHSH, CDR2 LQKENI. The CDR3 DNA reads as TGTGCCAGCTCACCCGGGACTAGCGTTATAGATACGCAGTATTTT. Translating it yields CASSPGTSVIDTQYF.

CDR3 region: CASSPRDRTEAFF. CDR3 DNA sequence: TGTGCCAGCAGCCCCAGGGATCGCACTGAAGCTTTCTTT. The rearrangement joins TRBV13 to TRBJ1-1, with D possibly being TRBD1 (5 bases). The CDR3 is 13 residues long. V was cut by 5 bases and J by 4 bases, with 11 bases left in between. The germline V gene encodes CDR1 PRHDT and CDR2 FYEKMQ (reference sequence).

The chain links TRBV20-1 to TRBJ2-5; TRBD1 aligns across 11 bases. The CDR3 has 12 amino acids. Germline CDR1 is DFQATT and CDR2 is SNEGSKA (reference sequence). The V segment lost 6 bases and the J segment 12 bases; nucleotides outside the gene matches: 9. CDR3 in amino acids: CSAPKGQGGKYF. The CDR3 DNA is TGCAGTGCACCGAAGGGACAGGGGGGAAAGTACTTC.

The chain employs TRBV3-1 and TRBJ2-7; 9 bases align to TRBD1. With 1 base clipped from V and 4 bases from J, the junction kept 5 bases outside the gene matches. CDR1 is LGHDT and CDR2 is YNNKEL in the germline V gene (reference sequence). This CDR3 has 15 amino acids. The CDR3 loop is CASSQVGTGFYEQYF. The CDR3 region has the DNA TGTGCCAGCAGCCAAGTCGGGACAGGGTTTTACGAGCAGTACTTC.